Below are 14 T cell receptor beta chains sequenced from a single sample in a study of blood T cell repertoires in COVID-19. Clones were sequenced by immunoSEQ multiplex PCR, and TCRdb holds only the in-frame ones, with some missing. Of 120,000 or so clones in the sample, more than 75% were seen once. The material sequenced was peripheral blood. The receptors come from an older woman with acute or convalescent COVID-19.

The chain employs TRBV10-3 and TRBJ1-1, with D possibly TRBD1 on 5 matching bases. V was shortened by 2 bases and J by 3 bases, with 7 bases between the two germline ends. CDR3 length equals 13 residues. CDR1 is ENHRY and CDR2 is SYGVKD in the germline V gene. In DNA form, the CDR3 reads TGTGCCATCAGTGAGGCGGGGGACACTGAAGCTTTCTTT. Protein product: CAISEAGDTEAFF.

This chain links TRBV30 with TRBJ2-5, with TRBD2 identical over 9 bases. Germline-derived CDR1 and CDR2 are GTSNPN and SVGIG (reference sequence). The CDR3 extends over 14 amino acids. J gave up 5 bases and V 3 bases, and 7 bases lay outside the gene matches. The CDR3 here is CAWSLGLAGETQYF. The CDR3 DNA reads as TGTGCCTGGAGCTTGGGACTAGCTGGGGAGACCCAGTACTTC.

The sample holds a few counts of this clone. This chain links TRBV6-5 with TRBJ2-7, with TRBD2 as a possible D gene (5 bases). CDR3 length: 11 amino acids. The germline V gene has CDR1 MNHEY and CDR2 SVGAGI. Between the trimmed V and J ends, which lost 8 bases and 7 bases, there was a span of 12 bases. The CDR3 loop is CASGSPGEQYV. The CDR3 nucleotides read TGTGCCAGCGGGAGTCCGGGGGAGCAGTACGTC.

The V and J genes are TRBV21-1 and TRBJ1-1. TRBV21-1 is labeled a pseudogene. The CDR3 loop spans 15 amino acids. As DNA, the CDR3 is TGTGCCAGCAGCAAAAGTGCTCGGGGAGGCACTGAAGCTTTCTTT. Translated, it gives CASSKSARGGTEAFF.

The chain recombines TRBV6-2 or TRBV6-3 with TRBJ1-2, with D possibly being TRBD1 (5 bases). V was clipped by 2 bases and J by 5 bases, with 12 bases between them. The CDR3 contains 14 residues. CDR1 and CDR2 from the germline V gene are MNHEY and SVGEGT. For the CDR3, the DNA is TGTGCCAGCAGTTACCTACAGACAGCGTATGGCTACACCTTC. Amino acid sequence: CASSYLQTAYGYTF.

The chain carries TRBV2 and TRBJ1-3; D not certain. V lost 3 bases to trimming and J lost 0 bases, with 9 bases between them. The CDR3 spans 15 residues. Germline V CDR1 and CDR2: SNHLY, FYNNEI. The CDR3 here is CASSDGNLSGNTIYF. CDR3 in DNA: TGTGCCAGCAGTGACGGGAACCTCTCTGGAAACACCATATATTTT.

The rearrangement joins TRBV6-5 to TRBJ2-2, with 11 bases matching TRBD1. With 2 bases clipped from V and 7 bases from J, the junction kept 3 bases outside the gene matches. Germline loops: CDR1 MNHEY, CDR2 SVGAGI. The CDR3 is 15 residues long. CDR3 bases: TGTGCCAGCAGTTACGGACAGGGGGCTCACGGGGAGCTGTTTTTT. As protein: CASSYGQGAHGELFF.

The CDR3 reads CAFQTSKETQYF. The CDR3 DNA follows: TGTGCCTTTCAGACTAGTAAAGAGACCCAGTACTTC. The chain recombines TRBV19 with TRBJ2-5; possible D gene TRBD2, 6 bases. The V gene's germline CDR1 is LNHDA and CDR2 SQIVND (reference sequence). V was trimmed by 11 bases and J by 3 bases, leaving 13 bases between them. This CDR3 region has 12 residues.

V usage is TRBV24-1 and J usage is TRBJ2-3, with 11 nucleotides matching TRBD1. The CDR3 runs to 16 residues. Trimming took 5 bases from V and 4 from J; bases not matched to a gene: 7. Per germline, CDR1 KGHDR and CDR2 SFDVKD. CDR3 loop: CATSGTGGAGSDTQYF. The CDR3 nucleotides read TGTGCCACCAGTGGGACAGGGGGCGCCGGTTCAGATACGCAGTATTTT.

V and J are TRBV9 and TRBJ2-3, with TRBD2 matching 14 bases. The CDR3 has 17 residues. CDR1 and CDR2 from the germline V gene are SGDLS and YYNGEE. V lost 1 base, J lost 4 bases, and 5 bases stayed unmatched. Written as DNA, the CDR3 is TGTGCCAGCAGCGTATCGGGACTAGCGGGAGTGGCAGATACGCAGTATTTT. Amino acids: CASSVSGLAGVADTQYF.

The chain combines TRBV5-4 with TRBJ1-6; 7 bases are shared with TRBD1. J was trimmed by 7 bases and V by 4 bases; bases with no gene match: 5. The CDR3 contains 14 residues. From germline, CDR1 is SGHNT and CDR2 YYREEE (reference sequence). The CDR3 spells CASSATGTNSPLHF. CDR3 nucleotides: TGTGCCAGCAGCGCGACAGGGACCAATTCACCCCTCCACTTT.

The rearrangement uses TRBV4-1 and TRBJ1-4; 8 bases map to TRBD1. With 4 bases clipped from V and 11 bases from J, the junction kept 12 bases outside the gene matches. CDR1 is MGHRA and CDR2 is YSYEKL in the germline V gene. The CDR3 totals 15 residues. The CDR3 bases are TGCGCCAGCAGCCTCCCCGGACAGGGATCAGAGAAACTGTTTTTT. Encoded protein: CASSLPGQGSEKLFF.

This clone was counted a few times. The rearrangement links TRBV21-1 to TRBJ1-2; TRBD1, the table's D call, was not compared with the DNA. TRBV21-1 is an annotated pseudogene. This CDR3 is 16 amino acids long. CDR3 coding DNA: TGTGCCAGCAGCAAACGTCTCCAGGGCCATAACTATGGCTACACCTTC. It translates to CASSKRLQGHNYGYTF.

The chain joins TRBV5-1 to TRBJ2-3; D not resolved. V lost 4 bases and J lost 1, with 16 bases in between. The CDR3 extends over 16 amino acids. CDR1 is SGHRS and CDR2 is YFSETQ in the germline V gene. CDR3 sequence: CASSIGLAEGTDTQYF. The CDR3 nucleotides read TGCGCCAGCAGCATCGGCCTGGCCGAGGGCACAGATACGCAGTATTTT. The variable domain in full, with the rest retrieved from reference TRBV5-1 and TRBJ2-3, is KAGVTQTPRYLIKTRGQQVTLSCSPISGHRSVSWYQQTPGQGLQFLFEYFSETQRNKGNFPGRFSGRQFSNSRSEMNVSTLELGDSALYLCASSIGLAEGTDTQYFGPGTRLTVL.